These T cell receptor beta chains were read from a single sample in a study of T cells after posttransplantation cyclophosphamide. Sequencing used immunoSEQ multiplex PCR; TCRdb keeps in-frame clones, though not all of them. The data contain some 2,800 clones, around 74% of them singletons. The sequenced sample was PBMCs, obtained after allogeneic stem cell transplant with posttransplant cyclophosphamide. The receptors come from a female patient aged 50 to 65 who received an allogeneic stem cell transplant from a related donor, was CMV-positive, and had no GVHD. Some T cells may trace back to the graft donor. The conserved cysteine and the conserved F or W are not part of the CDR3 here. Each record gives: J gene, V gene, CDR3 protein.

j_call: TRBJ2-7; v_call: TRBV7-8; cdr3_aa: ASTTRGGAFYEQY
j_call: .; v_call: TRBV2; cdr3_aa: ASRTRGGPQHEQY
j_call: TRBJ2-6; v_call: TRBV6-1; cdr3_aa: ASSESVFSAASGANVLT
j_call: TRBJ1-5; v_call: TRBV5-6; cdr3_aa: ASSFSWQGARDSNQPQH
j_call: TRBJ1-2; v_call: TRBV7-9; cdr3_aa: ASSTPGSYGYT
j_call: TRBJ2-7; v_call: TRBV7-6; cdr3_aa: ATQESETSYEQY
j_call: TRBJ1-5; v_call: TRBV27; cdr3_aa: ASGTGTQPQH
j_call: TRBJ1-2; v_call: TRBV19; cdr3_aa: ASSISVYGYT
j_call: TRBJ1-6; v_call: TRBV18; cdr3_aa: ASSPTRQEASSPLH
j_call: TRBJ1-1; v_call: TRBV4-1; cdr3_aa: ASSQDKRQGGTEAF
j_call: TRBJ1-1; v_call: TRBV7-6; cdr3_aa: ASSLGPGDLEAF
j_call: TRBJ2-7; v_call: TRBV6-5; cdr3_aa: ASSYSPARNDYEQY
j_call: TRBJ2-2; v_call: TRBV5-8; cdr3_aa: ASSPGPRAGQNTGELF
j_call: TRBJ2-7; v_call: TRBV10-3; cdr3_aa: AISDPGTGALAGANEQY
j_call: TRBJ2-6; v_call: TRBV20-1; cdr3_aa: SVYGANVLT
j_call: TRBJ2-2; v_call: TRBV5-1; cdr3_aa: ASSLSPGRNTGELF
j_call: TRBJ2-7; v_call: TRBV18; cdr3_aa: ASSPQQAKLSSYEQY